Presented here are 27 T cell receptor beta chains from one specimen sequenced in a study of blood T cells in healthy people across ages (dated by TCRdb to the mid-2010s). Libraries were prepared through 5' RACE. This sample was sequenced with an Illumina HiSeq 2500. A second PCR of roughly 7 to 11 cycles was run with a J-beta primer mix and a sample-barcoded 5' primer. Using fastp trimming at Q25 and MiXCR clonotype assembly, TCRdb reanalyzed the public sequencing data and kept in-frame beta chains. Rows matching on CDR3 protein sequence are summarized as one entry with the most common DNA and genes. In this sample the table shows over 450,000 distinct CDR3 sequences, 24% of which occur a single time. Clones ranked in the top ten supply roughly 9% of the sample. The same specimen was also included in a second study, on T cells of mothers and their children.

The sample was blood. The source of these receptors is a boy younger than 18 in good health.

This clonotype was picked up a small number of times. The chain combines TRBV6-2 or TRBV6-3 with TRBJ2-5, with 9 bases identical to TRBD2. This CDR3 has 17 residues. Germline loops: CDR1 MNHEY, CDR2 SVGEGT. V dropped 5 bases and J dropped 4; count of bases not matched to a gene: 14. Here the CDR3 reads CASSPRRLREGLETQYF. The CDR3, as DNA: TGTGCCAGCAGTCCTCGACGGTTGCGGGAGGGCCTAGAGACCCAGTACTTC.

This clonotype has more than one count but fewer than ten. This chain connects TRBV7-2 to TRBJ1-3; D is uncertain. Germline V gives CDR1 SGHTA, CDR2 FQGNSA. The CDR3 covers 16 residues. V dropped 2 bases and J dropped 7 bases, with 18 bases sitting between them. CDR3 region: CASSLSVGNRGNTIYF. The CDR3 DNA follows: TGTGCCAGCAGCTTAAGTGTTGGAAACCGCGGGAACACCATATATTTT.

The sample holds a few counts of this clonotype. The chain uses TRBV7-2 and TRBJ1-3, with TRBD1 identical over 7 bases. CDR1 and CDR2 (germline): SGHTA, FQGNSA. This CDR3 has 15 amino acids. The V gene end was trimmed by 4 bases and the J gene end by 4 bases; junction bases not matched to a gene: 7. The CDR3 reads CASSSDRAPGNTIYF. CDR3 coding DNA: TGTGCCAGCAGCTCCGACAGGGCTCCCGGAAACACCATATATTTT.

The rearrangement uses TRBV6-2 or TRBV6-3 and TRBJ2-6; 9 bases align to TRBD1. Germline values: CDR1 MNHEY, CDR2 SVGEGT. J was trimmed by 2 bases and V by 7 bases; bases with no gene match: 3. This CDR3 is 15 amino acids long. This chain's CDR3 is CASMTGGAGANVLTF. The CDR3 bases are TGTGCCAGCATGACAGGGGGAGCTGGGGCCAACGTCCTGACTTTC.

The gene calls are TRBV2 and TRBJ2-1; D is unresolved. V was pared by 3 bases and J by 2 bases, with 14 bases between. The CDR3 is made up of 16 amino acids. Germline lookup yields CDR1 SNHLY and CDR2 FYNNEI. The CDR3 DNA sequence: TGTGCCAGCAGTGAGAACTTTGCGAGTCCCTACAATGAGCAGTTCTTC. This codes for CASSENFASPYNEQFF.

This clonotype showed up just a few times. The chain couples TRBV7-9 to TRBJ2-7; 9 bases are a match to TRBD1. In germline, CDR1 is SEHNR, CDR2 FQNEAQ (reference sequence). V shed 3 bases, J shed 4 bases, and the junction held 4 bases outside the gene matches. The CDR3 has 14 residues. As DNA, the CDR3 is TGTGCCAGCAGCTTTGGGACAGGGTGGTACGAGCAGTACTTC. Its protein is CASSFGTGWYEQYF. The full variable domain, with the rest looked up from reference TRBV7-9 and TRBJ2-7, is DTGVSQNPRHKITKRGQNVTFRCDPISEHNRLYWYRQTLGQGPEFLTYFQNEAQLEKSRLLSDRFSAERPKGSFSTLEIQRTEQGDSAMYLCASSFGTGWYEQYFGPGTRLTVT.

The chain joins TRBV28 to TRBJ1-2, with D unresolved. V lost 7 bases and J lost 3, with 12 bases in between. The CDR3 is 13 amino acids. The V gene's germline CDR1 is MDHEN and CDR2 SYDVKM. The CDR3 loop reads CASTYAPDYGYTF. CDR3 DNA sequence: TGTGCCAGCACGTACGCCCCCGACTATGGCTACACCTTC.

This clonotype was observed a handful of times. The chain recombines TRBV28 with TRBJ2-5; D perhaps matches TRBD2 (5 bases). CDR1 is MDHEN, CDR2 SYDVKM, per germline. The CDR3 sequence is 12 residues long. With 3 bases removed from V and 11 bases from J, the gap between germline ends came to 13 bases. The CDR3 nucleotides read TGTGCCAGCAGTTTCGTCGGTGGGGAGCAGTACTTC. Protein: CASSFVGGEQYF. The entire variable domain, with the rest obtained from reference TRBV28 and TRBJ2-5, is as follows: DVKVTQSSRYLVKRTGEKVFLECVQDMDHENMFWYRQDPGLGLRLIYFSYDVKMKEKGDIPEGYSVSREKKERFSLILESASTNQTSMYLCASSFVGGEQYFGPGTRLLVL.

This rearrangement joins TRBV7-9 to TRBJ1-5, with 8 bases lining up with TRBD1. The germline CDR1 and CDR2 sequences are SEHNR and FQNEAQ (reference sequence). Trimming took 5 bases from V and 7 from J; bases not matched to a gene: 10. This CDR3 is 15 amino acids long. CDR3 bases: TGTGCCAGCAGCGGCGGGACAGGTTCTTTCCAGCCCCAGCATTTT. This sequence encodes CASSGGTGSFQPQHF. Full variable domain (rest looked up from reference TRBV7-9 and TRBJ1-5): DTGVSQNPRHKITKRGQNVTFRCDPISEHNRLYWYRQTLGQGPEFLTYFQNEAQLEKSRLLSDRFSAERPKGSFSTLEIQRTEQGDSAMYLCASSGGTGSFQPQHFGDGTRLSIL.

Many counts were recorded for this clonotype. The chain carries TRBV28 and TRBJ1-4; D is unclear. Germline CDR1 reads MDHEN; CDR2 reads SYDVKM. This CDR3 has 13 amino acids. The V end lost 3 bases, the J end lost 8 bases, and 10 bases lay between the germline ends. The CDR3 sequence is CASSFGRREKLFF. The CDR3, as DNA: TGTGCCAGCAGTTTTGGCCGAAGGGAAAAACTGTTTTTT.

The chain is built from TRBV4-3 and TRBJ2-5, with 13 bases identical to TRBD2. The tail of the sequence fits TRBJ2-7 better, so the J call may be wrong. The germline V gene encodes CDR1 LGHNA and CDR2 YSLEER. There are 16 residues in the CDR3. The chain's CDR3 is CASSLLLAGGAYEQYF. CDR3 nucleotides: TGCGCCAGCAGCCTTTTACTAGCGGGAGGGGCCTACGAGCAGTACTTC.

This clonotype appeared a few times. The chain employs TRBV7-8 and TRBJ2-1; D remains unclear. Germline V CDR1 and CDR2: SGHVS, FQNEAQ. The CDR3 consists of 11 residues. With 3 bases removed from V and 9 bases from J, the gap between germline ends came to 6 bases. The CDR3 reads CASSFSSEQFF. CDR3 coding DNA: TGTGCCAGCAGCTTTAGCAGTGAGCAGTTCTTC.

This clonotype was seen at least ten times. The V call is TRBV5-1, the J call TRBJ2-5; D perhaps matches TRBD2 (6 bases). Trimming stripped 2 bases from V and 4 bases from J, with 15 bases between. CDR1 SGHRS and CDR2 YFSETQ come from the germline V gene. The CDR3 is made up of 15 amino acids. CDR3 region: CASSFSGTGGETQYF. The CDR3 region has the DNA TGCGCCAGCAGCTTCTCCGGGACTGGGGGAGAGACCCAGTACTTC.

This clonotype was detected a few times. The chain joins TRBV4-3 to TRBJ1-4, with 11 nucleotides matching TRBD1. From germline, CDR1 is LGHNA and CDR2 YSLEER. The CDR3 loop spans 14 amino acids. V shed 4 bases and J 10 bases; nucleotides not matched to a gene: 5. Written as DNA, the CDR3 is TGCGCCAGCAGCCCTTGGACAGGGGGCGGAAAACTGTTTTTT. This sequence encodes CASSPWTGGGKLFF.

The gene calls are TRBV20-1 and TRBJ2-1; 12 bases map to TRBD1. Unmatched junction bases numbered 8, after V lost 5 bases and J lost 9 bases. The germline gives CDR1 DFQATT, CDR2 SNEGSKA (reference sequence). The CDR3 length is 14 residues. The CDR3 here is CSAPRGQGATEQFF. The DNA of the CDR3 is TGCAGTGCTCCCAGGGGACAGGGGGCTACTGAGCAGTTCTTC.

The CDR3 is CASSPRHRGNTEAFF. The CDR3 DNA sequence: TGTGCCAGCAGTCCAAGACACAGGGGGAACACTGAAGCTTTCTTT. The V gene is TRBV12-3 or TRBV12-4, the J gene TRBJ1-1; TRBD1 aligns across 7 bases. With 5 bases clipped from V and 1 base from J, the junction kept 7 bases outside the gene matches. CDR3 length: 15 amino acids.

This clonotype was found a few times. The CDR3 protein is CASSFYSPEFEQFF. The CDR3 DNA sequence: TGTGCCAGCAGCTTTTACAGCCCCGAGTTCGAGCAGTTCTTC. This sequence joins TRBV7-8 and TRBJ2-1; D is ambiguous. Trimming removed 3 bases at V and 10 bases at J, with 16 bases between. This CDR3 is 14 amino acids long. Per the germline V gene, CDR1 is SGHVS and CDR2 is FQNEAQ.

The rearrangement uses TRBV7-2 and TRBJ2-5; no clear D gene. CDR3 length equals 14 residues. V was clipped by 2 bases and J by 7 bases, with 14 bases between them. The V gene's germline CDR1 is SGHTA and CDR2 FQGNSA. The CDR3 DNA is TGTGCCAGCAGCTTATCCGGACCACCGGGGACCCAGTACTTC. This translates into CASSLSGPPGTQYF.

This rearrangement joins TRBV6-2 or TRBV6-3 to TRBJ1-5; D is ambiguous. The V end was cut by 7 bases, the J end by 0 bases, with 10 bases between. Per the germline V gene, CDR1 is MNHEY and CDR2 is SVGEGT. This CDR3 is 14 amino acids long. DNA for the CDR3: TGTGCCAGCATGGATGGGTATAGCAATCAGCCCCAGCATTTT. Protein: CASMDGYSNQPQHF.

Details on this clonotype: Germline is not matched at one junction end, which may reflect a read error. The chain joins TRBV15 to TRBJ2-5; 12 bases match TRBD2. The CDR3 sequence is 19 residues long. Germline CDR1 is LNHNV and CDR2 is YYDKDF (reference sequence). This chain's CDR3 is CAASRDQPKLAGGEETQYF. CDR3 nucleotide sequence: TGTGCCGCCAGCAGAGATCAGCCGAAACTAGCGGGGGGAGAAGAGACCCAGTACTTC.

Only a few counts were recorded for this clonotype. CDR3 DNA: TGTGCCAGCAGTGAAGACAGGGGTGTAGGCCATGAGCAGTTCTTC. It yields the protein CASSEDRGVGHEQFF. V gene TRBV25-1 combines with J gene TRBJ2-1, with 8 bases that match TRBD1. The V and J ends lost 2 bases and 8 bases, in that order; junction bases with no gene match: 8. CDR1 and CDR2 from the germline V gene are MGHDK and SYGVNS. The length of the CDR3 is 15 residues.

The chain recombines TRBV9 with TRBJ2-3; D is perhaps TRBD1 or TRBD2 (6 bases each). Per the germline V gene, CDR1 is SGDLS and CDR2 is YYNGEE. The ends were cut back, 0 bases at V and 7 bases at J, with 18 bases in the middle. CDR3 length equals 16 residues. The CDR3 DNA reads as TGTGCCAGCAGCGTAGACTGGGGGGCTGTACTAAATACGCAGTATTTT. Translated, it gives CASSVDWGAVLNTQYF.

In its sample, this clonotype was seen many times. The chain recombines TRBV20-1 with TRBJ2-7; 8 bases fit TRBD2. The CDR3 is made up of 15 amino acids. V lost 4 bases to trimming and J lost 5 bases; unmatched junction nucleotides: 13. CDR1 and CDR2 (germline): DFQATT, SNEGSKA (reference sequence). The chain's CDR3 is CSAIGQRGRSHEQYF. The CDR3, as DNA: TGCAGTGCTATTGGCCAGCGGGGGCGATCCCACGAGCAGTACTTC.

In its sample, this clonotype was seen a few times. The junction differs from germline at one of its ends, possibly a read error. The CDR3 sequence is CASSLARGTTGELFF. CDR3 sequence (DNA): TGTGCTAGCAGCTTAGCGCGGGGGACGACCGGGGAGCTGTTTTTT. The J gene is TRBJ2-2, the V gene TRBV7-7, with 7 bases aligning to TRBD2. CDR3 length equals 15 residues. Germline lookup yields CDR1 SSHAT and CDR2 FNYEAQ (reference sequence). The full variable domain, rest sourced from reference TRBV7-7 and TRBJ2-2, is GAGVSQSPRYKVTKRGQDVTLRCDPISSHATLYWYQQALGQGPEFLTYFNYEAQPDKSGLPSDRFSAERPEGSISTLTIQRTEQRDSAMYRCASSLARGTTGELFFGEGSRLTVL.

The table lists this clonotype with a few counts. This sequence joins TRBV5-4 and TRBJ2-5; 7 bases align to TRBD1. The trim removed 4 bases at V and 0 bases at J, leaving 6 bases unmatched. Germline V gene sequence: CDR1 SGHNT, CDR2 YYREEE (reference sequence). This CDR3 is built from 15 residues. CDR3: CASSLDRTYQETQYF. CDR3 DNA sequence: TGTGCCAGCAGCCTGGACAGGACGTACCAAGAGACCCAGTACTTC.

A few counts support this clonotype. V usage is TRBV28 and J usage is TRBJ2-4; TRBD1 aligns across 7 bases. The CDR3 has 18 amino acids. In germline, CDR1 is MDHEN, CDR2 SYDVKM. The V and J ends lost 5 bases and 0 bases, in that order; junction bases with no gene match: 13. CDR3 region: CASSPDRVGGRAKNIQYF. CDR3 nucleotides: TGTGCCAGCAGTCCTGACAGGGTCGGAGGTAGAGCCAAAAACATTCAGTACTTC.

This clonotype was seen a handful of times. The chain links TRBV12-3 or TRBV12-4 to TRBJ2-2; tentatively, D is TRBD1 (6 bases). This CDR3 has 14 amino acids. V was pared by 5 bases and J by 0 bases, with 7 bases between. CDR3 protein: CASSGQPNTGELFF. The CDR3 coding sequence is TGTGCCAGCAGTGGACAGCCGAACACCGGGGAGCTGTTTTTT.